These 24 T cell receptor beta chains were all obtained from the same sample, sequenced in a study of blood T cell repertoires in COVID-19. The protocol was immunoSEQ multiplex PCR, while the TCRdb copy is restricted to in-frame clones and leaves out a portion. Of roughly 38,000 clones detected, roughly 70% appear once; the ten largest clones hold about 10%. Sequencing input: peripheral blood. All receptors derive from a man between 65 and 85 years old with COVID-19, enrolled during active disease.

The genes are TRBV6-5 and TRBJ2-7; D may be TRBD1 (5 bases). Germline V lookup: CDR1 MNHEY, CDR2 SVGAGI. Trimming removed 2 bases from V and 2 bases from J, with 10 bases in between. This CDR3 has 14 residues. The CDR3 bases are TGTGCCAGCAGTTACAGGGGAATCCCCTACGAGCAGTACTTC. It codes for CASSYRGIPYEQYF.

V and J are TRBV29-1 and TRBJ2-3; 7 bases fit TRBD1. The V segment lost 6 bases and the J segment 4 bases; nucleotides outside the gene matches: 4. The CDR3 is made up of 12 amino acids. Germline lookup yields CDR1 SQVTM and CDR2 ANQGSEA. The CDR3 region has the DNA TGCAGCGTAAGACAGGGCTCAGATACGCAGTATTTT. It translates to CSVRQGSDTQYF.

The chain has TRBV2 and TRBJ2-4; 7 nucleotides line up with TRBD1. The CDR3 is 14 residues long. Germline V gene lookup returns CDR1 SNHLY and CDR2 FYNNEI. The trim removed 6 bases at V and 4 bases at J, leaving 6 bases unmatched. The CDR3 here is CASSLGTVKNIQYF. CDR3 sequence (DNA): TGTGCCAGCAGCTTGGGGACAGTAAAAAACATTCAGTACTTC. The variable domain in full, with the rest retrieved from reference TRBV2 and TRBJ2-4, is EPEVTQTPSHQVTQMGQEVILRCVPISNHLYFYWYRQILGQKVEFLVSFYNNEISEKSEIFDDQFSVERPDGSNFTLKIRSTKLEDSAMYFCASSLGTVKNIQYFGAGTRLSVL.

V usage is TRBV6-5 and J usage is TRBJ1-6; 9 bases are shared with TRBD1. In germline, CDR1 is MNHEY, CDR2 SVGAGI. V lost 6 bases and J lost 9; bases outside the gene matches: 6. The CDR3 spans 14 residues. The CDR3 DNA sequence: TGTGCCAGCAGATTACCGGGACAGGGTTCACCCCTCCACTTT. Translated, it gives CASRLPGQGSPLHF.

This clone is a singleton in its sample. CDR3 in amino acids: CASSVGGLNTIYF. The CDR3 coding sequence is TGCGCCAGCAGCGTAGGGGGCTTAAACACCATATATTTT. The chain combines TRBV5-1 with TRBJ1-3; 7 bases are shared with TRBD1. The germline CDR1 and CDR2 sequences are SGHRS and YFSETQ. The CDR3 sequence is 13 residues long. J lost 6 bases, V lost 4 bases, and 4 bases had no gene match.

The chain carries TRBV7-9 and TRBJ2-6, with D tentatively TRBD1 (5 bases). V shed 3 bases and J shed 4 bases, with 10 bases lying between them. Germline values: CDR1 SEHNR, CDR2 FQNEAQ (reference sequence). This CDR3 spans 15 amino acids. CDR3 nucleotide sequence: TGTGCCAGCAGCTTCCGACAGTCCGGGGCCAACGTCCTGACTTTC. It translates to CASSFRQSGANVLTF.

This clone qualifies as medium-sized. The V and J genes are TRBV7-2 and TRBJ1-2; TRBD1 might be the D (5 bases). The CDR3 spans 12 residues. CDR1 is SGHTA, CDR2 FQGNSA, per germline. Trimming pared 5 bases from V and 8 bases from J, leaving 12 bases between. CDR3 residues: CASSPQRGGYTF. In DNA, the CDR3 is TGTGCCAGCAGCCCCCAGCGGGGGGGCTACACCTTC. The full variable domain, rest sourced from reference TRBV7-2 and TRBJ1-2, is GAGVSQSPSNKVTEKGKDVELRCDPISGHTALYWYRQSLGQGLEFLIYFQGNSAPDKSGLPSDRFSAERTGGSVSTLTIQRTQQEDSAVYLCASSPQRGGYTFGSGTRLTVV.

V gene TRBV19 combines with J gene TRBJ2-7; perhaps TRBD2 as D (5 bases). Germline V gene lookup returns CDR1 LNHDA and CDR2 SQIVND (reference sequence). CDR3 length equals 12 residues. Trimming took 5 bases from V and 6 from J, leaving 11 bases between them. The CDR3 spells CASSSRVGEQYF. In nucleotides, the CDR3 is TGTGCCAGTAGTTCGAGGGTCGGCGAGCAGTACTTC.

The CDR3: CASSGGQGSSGSQETQYF. The CDR3 nucleotides are TGCGCCAGCAGCGGGGGACAGGGCTCTAGCGGGAGCCAAGAGACCCAGTACTTC. The chain joins TRBV5-1 to TRBJ2-5; the D gene is possibly TRBD2 (10 bases). This CDR3 comprises 18 residues. Germline CDR1 and CDR2: SGHRS and YFSETQ. Deletions cut 4 bases from V and 1 base from J, with 23 bases between.

The rearrangement uses TRBV12-3 or TRBV12-4 and TRBJ1-2; a weak D match, TRBD1 (6 bases). V lost 0 bases to trimming and J lost 8 bases, with 10 bases between them. This CDR3 spans 13 amino acids. The CDR3 region has the DNA TGTGCCAGCAGTTTAGCGGGCAGGGGAGGCTACACCTTC. This codes for CASSLAGRGGYTF.

This clone was seen more than once but under ten times. The J gene is TRBJ1-1, the V gene TRBV14, with D perhaps TRBD1 (5 bases). The CDR3 length is 15 residues. V was pared by 2 bases and J by 0 bases, with 10 bases between. CDR1 is SGHDN and CDR2 is FVKESK in the germline V gene. The CDR3 region is CASSQQGFLNTEAFF. In DNA, the CDR3 is TGTGCCAGCAGCCAACAGGGCTTCCTGAACACTGAAGCTTTCTTT.

The gene calls are TRBV28 and TRBJ2-3; maybe TRBD1 (5 bases). Trimming stripped 5 bases from V and 2 bases from J, with 11 bases between. The CDR3 length is 14 residues. The germline V gene has CDR1 MDHEN and CDR2 SYDVKM. The CDR3 region is CASSEAGNTDTQYF. The DNA for the CDR3 is TGTGCCAGCAGTGAGGCAGGGAACACAGATACGCAGTATTTT.

This clone appeared once. V gene TRBV6-5 combines with J gene TRBJ2-3; maybe TRBD2 (6 bases). Trimming cost V 8 bases and J 3 bases, with 18 bases left between them. Looked up from germline, CDR1 is MNHEY and CDR2 is SVGAGI. The CDR3 is 15 amino acids. CDR3 in amino acids: CASQGLPGPTDTQYF. The CDR3, as DNA: TGTGCCAGCCAGGGACTTCCTGGGCCTACAGATACGCAGTATTTT.

This clone was seen a handful of times. The genes are TRBV2 and TRBJ2-7; TRBD2 might be the D (5 bases). With 8 bases removed from V and 8 bases from J, the gap between germline ends came to 16 bases. The germline V gene has CDR1 SNHLY and CDR2 FYNNEI. The CDR3 totals 12 residues. The CDR3 spells CASLQTPGKQYF. The CDR3 DNA reads as TGTGCCAGCCTCCAGACCCCGGGGAAGCAGTACTTC.

CDR3 region: CASSLSGPRSTEAFF. CDR3 nucleotides: TGTGCCAGCAGTTTATCCGGCCCTAGGAGCACTGAAGCTTTCTTT. The gene calls are TRBV28 and TRBJ1-1; no reliable D call. This CDR3 has 15 residues. V was shortened by 1 base and J by 4 bases, with 13 bases between the two germline ends. Looked up from germline, CDR1 is MDHEN and CDR2 is SYDVKM.

V gene TRBV18 combines with J gene TRBJ1-4; 9 nucleotides match TRBD1. This CDR3 has 14 residues. The junction had 6 bases not matched to a gene; V was cut back by 6 bases and J by 7 bases. CDR1 and CDR2 from the germline V gene are KGHSH and LQKENI. CDR3 loop: CASSRQGVGEKLFF. DNA of the CDR3: TGTGCCAGCTCTCGACAGGGGGTTGGTGAAAAACTGTTTTTT. Variable domain in full (rest from reference TRBV18 and TRBJ1-4): NAGVMQNPRHLVRRRGQEARLRCSPMKGHSHVYWYRQLPEEGLKFMVYLQKENIIDESGMPKERFSAEFPKEGPSILRIQQVVRGDSAAYFCASSRQGVGEKLFFGSGTQLSVL.

In its sample, this clone was seen a few times. The rearrangement joins TRBV6-2 or TRBV6-3 to TRBJ1-6, with TRBD1 as a possible D gene (5 bases). V gave up 3 bases and J gave up 9 bases, with 6 bases separating them. CDR1 and CDR2 (germline): MNHEY, SVGEGT. CDR3 length equals 12 residues. CDR3 residues: CASSYGASPLHF. The CDR3 bases are TGTGCCAGCAGTTATGGGGCTTCACCCCTCCACTTT.

The chain combines TRBV5-8 with TRBJ1-4; weak D call: TRBD1 (5 bases). The V gene lost 0 bases and the J gene lost 10 bases, with 10 bases spanning the gap. CDR3 length: 13 amino acids. Germline V gene sequence: CDR1 SGHTS, CDR2 YDEGEE. Here the CDR3 DNA reads TGTGCCAGCAGCTTGGCCCTAGGGGCAAAACTGTTTTTT. Translated, it gives CASSLALGAKLFF.

V usage is TRBV11-3 and J usage is TRBJ2-1; D is unresolved. From germline, CDR1 is SGHNT and CDR2 YENEEA. Between the trimmed V and J ends, which lost 5 bases and 6 bases, there was a span of 14 bases. CDR3 length: 14 amino acids. This chain's CDR3 is CASSQSGLSNEQFF. As DNA, the CDR3 is TGTGCCAGCAGCCAATCCGGTTTAAGCAATGAGCAGTTCTTC.

This CDR3 is CASSRGSGGNVEQFF. DNA for the CDR3: TGTGCCAGCAGCCGAGGGAGCGGGGGAAACGTGGAGCAGTTCTTC. The chain couples TRBV11-3 to TRBJ2-1; 8 bases agree with TRBD2. CDR3 length: 15 amino acids. Germline CDR1 and CDR2: SGHNT and YENEEA. The V segment lost 5 bases and the J segment 10 bases; nucleotides outside the gene matches: 13.

This clone was found a few times. The rearrangement joins TRBV5-8 to TRBJ2-7; 7 nucleotides match TRBD1. Germline loops: CDR1 SGHTS, CDR2 YDEGEE. V was clipped by 4 bases and J by 3 bases; unmatched bases: 7. The CDR3 covers 14 residues. DNA for the CDR3: TGTGCCAGCAGCAGGGGACAGAGGGTCTACGAGCAGTACTTC. It codes for CASSRGQRVYEQYF.

This clone is a singleton in its sample. The rearrangement links TRBV2 to TRBJ1-3; TRBD1 might be the D (5 bases). Trimming removed 2 bases at V and 0 bases at J, with 8 bases between. This CDR3 has 15 residues. Germline lookup yields CDR1 SNHLY and CDR2 FYNNEI. The CDR3 is CASSESGLSGNTIYF. In DNA form, the CDR3 reads TGTGCCAGCAGTGAATCAGGGCTCTCTGGAAACACCATATATTTT.

V and J are TRBV28 and TRBJ1-1; possible D gene TRBD1, 6 bases. The CDR3 contains 14 residues. Trimming left V 5 bases short and J 10 bases short, with 20 bases between. In germline, CDR1 is MDHEN, CDR2 SYDVKM. CDR3 protein: CASSLPGGGYVAFF. The CDR3 DNA sequence: TGTGCCAGCAGTCTGCCGGGGGGCGGCTATGTAGCTTTCTTT.

The rearrangement links TRBV11-2 to TRBJ2-7; 9 nucleotides line up with TRBD1. Germline V CDR1 and CDR2: SGHAT, FQNNGV. The CDR3 covers 15 residues. The junction had 3 bases not matched to a gene; V was cut back by 3 bases and J by 0 bases. The CDR3 nucleotides are TGTGCCAGCAGCTTCGGACAGGGGAACTCCTACGAGCAGTACTTC. It is translated as CASSFGQGNSYEQYF.